Sequencing of this T cell receptor (beta chain) was carried out in a study of blood T cell repertoires in COVID-19. Study in general: The study drew acute and convalescent COVID-19 samples from the United States, Italy and Spain. Nucleic acid was either cDNA or gDNA, and it came from T cells, B-cell-depleted T cells, or PBMCs.

Germline V gene lookup returns CDR1 SGHDN and CDR2 FVKESK. Trimming removed 2 bases from V and 3 bases from J, with 8 bases in between. The CDR3 extends over 13 amino acids. In the source study's methods: Nucleated cell number was recorded as an estimate derived from reference gene primer amplification. Using immunoSEQ multiplex PCR, the repertoire was profiled, and TCRdb retains in-frame clones only, with some absent. V, J and clone size derive from that table, while D and trimming were established from the DNA sequence. The sample contains 90,000 to 140,000 clones, 81% of which appear only once. The V call is TRBV14, the J call TRBJ2-7; D unclear. The sequenced sample was peripheral blood. The TCR was taken from an elderly man with acute or convalescent COVID-19. The CDR3 loop is CASSQLGSYEQYF. The DNA of the CDR3 is TGTGCCAGCAGCCAATTGGGCAGCTACGAGCAGTACTTC.